This TCR beta chain was sequenced in a study of blood T cell repertoires in COVID-19. Study in general: The analysed material was cDNA or gDNA that came from T cells, B-cell-depleted T cells, or PBMCs.

In assigning cohorts, the study relied on participant-reported clinical history. Two negative PCRs, clearance, or symptom resolution characterized the recovered Cohort 3 donors. V shed 1 base and J shed 5 bases, with 10 bases lying between them. The CDR3 extends over 14 amino acids. The germline gives CDR1 SGHDT, CDR2 YYEEEE. Per the original methods: Amplification with reference gene primers provided the estimates of nucleated cell counts. The data were produced by immunoSEQ multiplex PCR, yet TCRdb's version contains in-frame clones alone and is incomplete. From that table come the V and J calls and clone size; the DNA was used to work out D and trimming. The sample carries 150,000 or so clones, more than 75% recorded once.

Sequenced material: PBMCs or T cells enriched from blood (not recorded which). The TCR was taken from a man aged 35-49 years who had recovered from COVID-19. The V call is TRBV5-6, the J call TRBJ1-3, with a possible D match to TRBD1 (5 bases). The CDR3 here is CASSLKGHRNTIYF. CDR3 DNA: TGTGCCAGCAGCTTGAAGGGGCATAGAAACACCATATATTTT.